This T cell receptor beta chain was identified in a study of cytomegalovirus exposure and HLA in healthy donors. Among the donors, all were healthy bone marrow donors. Per germline, CDR1 SNHLY and CDR2 FYNNEI. The CDR3 loop spans 15 amino acids. Trimming removed 4 bases at V and 5 bases at J, with 16 bases between. With 60 Vbeta and 13 Jbeta primers, the PCR was carried out. Produced via immunoSEQ multiplex PCR; TCRdb's table is partial and in-frame only. This sample has over 150,000 clones, with 70% to 85% found just once. The rearrangement uses TRBV2 and TRBJ2-3; D may be TRBD1 (5 bases). The receptor was isolated from a man aged 30-40 years in good health and CMV-seronegative. The sequenced sample was PBMCs. The CDR3 DNA sequence: TGTGCCAGCAGTGCTTGGCGGACAACAGGAGATACGCAGTATTTT. Translation gives CASSAWRTTGDTQYF.